This TCR beta chain was sequenced during a study of post-analysis software for immune sequencing data. Study results and caveats: A few TRBV segments (TRBV5-6, TRBV5-1 and TRBV20-1 among them) occurred more frequently in patients than in controls.

On this clonotype: The antigen is unknown.

V lost 2 bases to trimming and J lost 4 bases; unmatched junction nucleotides: 8. In germline, CDR1 is MNHEY, CDR2 SVGAGI. This CDR3 is 17 amino acids long. TCR beta libraries were prepared from cDNA with unique molecular identifiers. TCRdb ran MiXCR on the PCR reads and lists one entry per CDR3 protein. This table has more than 500,000 distinct CDR3 sequences, 34% appearing once. The sequence derives from a girl aged 2-17 years with multiple sclerosis. This chain links TRBV6-5 with TRBJ2-1, with 10 bases identical to TRBD2. Sequences were obtained from blood. The CDR3 protein is CASSYGKRGGGYNEQFF. In DNA, the CDR3 is TGTGCCAGCAGTTACGGGAAGCGGGGGGGCGGATACAATGAGCAGTTCTTC.